The 28 T cell receptor beta chains reported below all come from one sample, sequenced in a study of T cells after yellow fever vaccination. One entry per CDR3 protein, called by TCRdb with MiXCR from the 5' RACE reads. The table includes a few hundred thousand distinct CDR3 sequences, approximately 19% detected once. The sample here was PBMCs, taken before the yellow fever booster vaccination. These receptors were collected from a man between 18 and 35 years old who received the YFV17D yellow fever vaccine.

This clonotype showed up just a few times. This chain joins TRBV7-9 and TRBJ2-5; D is perhaps TRBD2 (5 bases). CDR1 and CDR2 (germline): SEHNR, FQNEAQ (reference sequence). V lost 1 base and J 5 bases, leaving 14 bases between the germline ends. This CDR3 comprises 15 residues. The CDR3 region has the DNA TGTGCCAGCAGCTTAGTGGAGGTTGCCTGGGAGACCCAGTACTTC. As protein: CASSLVEVAWETQYF.

This clonotype was seen only a few times. This chain joins TRBV5-1 and TRBJ1-5, with a tentative D call TRBD1 (5 bases). The CDR3 consists of 14 residues. V lost 1 base to trimming and J lost 5 bases, with 10 bases between them. The germline V gene encodes CDR1 SGHRS and CDR2 YFSETQ. The CDR3 sequence is CASSLRGGDQPQHF. The CDR3 DNA is TGCGCCAGCAGCTTGCGGGGCGGGGATCAGCCCCAGCATTTT.

This clonotype has more than one count but fewer than ten. The V call is TRBV7-9, the J call TRBJ2-1; 9 bases fit TRBD2. Trimming cost V 8 bases and J 6 bases; bases outside gene matches: 8. Germline CDR1 SEHNR, CDR2 FQNEAQ (reference sequence). The CDR3 contains 14 residues. The CDR3: CASRFTSGSNEQFF. CDR3 DNA: TGTGCCAGCCGTTTTACTAGCGGGTCCAATGAGCAGTTCTTC.

V usage is TRBV25-1 and J usage is TRBJ2-4; possibly TRBD2 for D (5 bases). The CDR3 runs to 17 residues. Germline CDR1 is MGHDK and CDR2 is SYGVNS. Trimming removed 6 bases at V and 1 base at J, with 19 bases between. The CDR3 sequence: CASSSLGIGEAKNIQYF. Here the CDR3 DNA reads TGTGCCAGCAGCTCCCTCGGAATCGGGGAGGCCAAAAACATTCAGTACTTC.

In this sample, this clonotype turned up many times. CDR3 bases: TGTGCCAGCAGCCAAGGGGCCCAGGGGACAGATACGCAGTATTTT. This encodes CASSQGAQGTDTQYF. This chain connects TRBV4-2 to TRBJ2-3; perhaps TRBD1 as D (6 bases). CDR1 and CDR2 (germline): LGHNA, YNFKEQ. The germline V and J ends were trimmed by 1 base and 3 bases, with 11 bases remaining between them. The CDR3 has 15 amino acids.

This rearrangement joins TRBV3-1 to TRBJ1-1; 10 bases are a match to TRBD1. Germline trimming cut 2 bases from V and 11 bases from J; bases unmatched to any gene: 11. This CDR3 has 15 residues. CDR1 is LGHDT, CDR2 YNNKEL, per germline (reference sequence). CDR3 in amino acids: CASSQPGQGSLGAFF. The CDR3 DNA sequence: TGTGCCAGCAGCCAACCGGGACAGGGGAGCCTCGGGGCTTTCTTT.

The chain couples TRBV21-1 to TRBJ1-1; the table calls TRBD1, which could not be checked here. TRBV21-1 has pseudogene status. The CDR3 spans 11 residues. As DNA, the CDR3 is TGTGCCAGCAGCAATACAGGGAGAGCTTTCTTT. Protein: CASSNTGRAFF.

The chain is built from TRBV11-2 and TRBJ1-1; D perhaps matches TRBD1 (5 bases). Trimming pared 0 bases from V and 8 bases from J, leaving 13 bases between. The germline V gene has CDR1 SGHAT and CDR2 FQNNGV. This CDR3 spans 14 amino acids. CDR3 amino acids: CASSLDPEQAEAFF. The DNA for the CDR3 is TGTGCCAGCAGCTTAGACCCCGAACAGGCCGAAGCTTTCTTT.

The gene calls are TRBV12-3 or TRBV12-4 and TRBJ2-5, with 8 bases identical to TRBD1. Losses at the gene ends were 8 bases for V and 5 bases for J; bases not matched to a gene: 10. This CDR3 has 14 residues. The CDR3 is CASAPTGARETQYF. The CDR3 region has the DNA TGTGCCAGCGCTCCGACAGGGGCGAGGGAGACCCAGTACTTC.

This clonotype was found a few times. The chain combines TRBV11-2 with TRBJ2-7, with D possibly TRBD1 on 7 matching bases. The CDR3 covers 15 residues. Germline lookup yields CDR1 SGHAT and CDR2 FQNNGV. V was trimmed by 6 bases and J by 2 bases, leaving 17 bases between them. Written as DNA, the CDR3 is TGTGCCAGCAGGGACTACCGGGACAGAACCTACGAGCAGTACTTC. The encoded protein is CASRDYRDRTYEQYF.

The chain recombines TRBV7-2 with TRBJ1-2, with D possibly being TRBD1 (6 bases). The CDR3 extends over 13 amino acids. Per the germline V gene, CDR1 is SGHTA and CDR2 is FQGNSA. V was cut by 3 bases and J by 5 bases, with 10 bases left in between. CDR3 loop: CASSFKQGYGYTF. In nucleotides, the CDR3 is TGTGCCAGCAGCTTCAAACAGGGATATGGCTACACCTTC. Full variable domain (remainder filled in from reference TRBV7-2 and TRBJ1-2): GAGVSQSPSNKVTEKGKDVELRCDPISGHTALYWYRQSLGQGLEFLIYFQGNSAPDKSGLPSDRFSAERTGGSVSTLTIQRTQQEDSAVYLCASSFKQGYGYTFGSGTRLTVV.

The CDR3 spells CASSPRQGVVTDTQYF. The DNA of the CDR3 is TGTGCCAGCTCCCCGCGCCAGGGGGTCGTCACAGATACGCAGTATTTT. The V gene is TRBV18, the J gene TRBJ2-3, with 7 bases matching TRBD1. V lost 6 bases to trimming and J lost 2 bases; unmatched junction nucleotides: 11. The CDR3 extends over 16 amino acids. The germline gives CDR1 KGHSH, CDR2 LQKENI. Full variable domain (missing parts from reference TRBV18 and TRBJ2-3): NAGVMQNPRHLVRRRGQEARLRCSPMKGHSHVYWYRQLPEEGLKFMVYLQKENIIDESGMPKERFSAEFPKEGPSILRIQQVVRGDSAAYFCASSPRQGVVTDTQYFGPGTRLTVL.

This chain connects TRBV12-3 or TRBV12-4 to TRBJ2-1; 13 bases are shared with TRBD2. V shed 4 bases, J shed 1 base, and the junction held 4 bases outside the gene matches. CDR3 length equals 17 residues. CDR3 residues: CASSSEGLAGSYNEQFF. The CDR3 DNA follows: TGTGCCAGCAGTTCGGAGGGACTAGCGGGGTCCTACAATGAGCAGTTCTTC.

This clonotype occurred a few times. The chain is built from TRBV11-1 and TRBJ2-1; 13 bases are a match to TRBD2. This CDR3 spans 14 amino acids. V trimming: 1 base; J trimming: 12 bases; junction bases outside the gene matches: 3. Germline CDR1 reads SGHAT; CDR2 reads FQDESV (reference sequence). CDR3 sequence: CASSLGTSGGLQFF. The CDR3, as DNA: TGTGCCAGCAGCTTAGGGACTAGCGGGGGCTTGCAGTTCTTC.

The chain couples TRBV15 to TRBJ2-2; the match to TRBD1 covers 7 bases. The CDR3 covers 17 residues. From germline, CDR1 is LNHNV and CDR2 YYDKDF (reference sequence). Losses at the gene ends were 6 bases for V and 1 base for J; bases not matched to a gene: 11. CDR3 nucleotide sequence: TGTGCCACCAGTAGTACAGGGGCGCTTCTGAACACCGGGGAGCTGTTTTTT. Its translation: CATSSTGALLNTGELFF.

The genes are TRBV6-2 or TRBV6-3 and TRBJ2-1; D might be TRBD1 or TRBD2, each matching 6 bases. Germline V gives CDR1 MNHEY, CDR2 SVGEGT. The CDR3 is made up of 18 amino acids. The V end lost 2 bases, the J end lost 7 bases, and 24 bases lay between the germline ends. CDR3 DNA sequence: TGTGCCAGCAGTTACACCTACAGGGACGGAGGGGTACGGAATGAGCAGTTCTTC. Translated: CASSYTYRDGGVRNEQFF.

J is TRBJ2-5 and V is TRBV20-1; D gene uncertain. This CDR3 is 10 amino acids long. Germline V lookup: CDR1 DFQATT, CDR2 SNEGSKA (reference sequence). Trimming stripped 6 bases from V and 3 bases from J, with 5 bases between. This chain's CDR3 is CSARKETQYF. CDR3 nucleotides: TGCAGTGCGAGGAAAGAGACCCAGTACTTC.

The V call is TRBV7-9, the J call TRBJ2-1; possible D gene TRBD1, 6 bases. CDR1 SEHNR and CDR2 FQNEAQ come from the germline V gene (reference sequence). Trimming removed 5 bases at V and 14 bases at J, with 13 bases between. The CDR3 extends over 11 amino acids. The CDR3 DNA follows: TGTGCCAGCAGCCAAGGGAACAGGGAGTTCTTC. Protein: CASSQGNREFF.

This chain links TRBV3-1 with TRBJ2-2, with D possibly TRBD1 on 6 matching bases. CDR1 is LGHDT and CDR2 is YNNKEL in the germline V gene (reference sequence). V was cut by 3 bases and J by 3 bases, with 11 bases left in between. The CDR3 runs to 15 residues. The DNA for the CDR3 is TGTGCCAGCAGCCACGGACAGCGGCACACCGGGGAGCTGTTTTTT. Translated, it gives CASSHGQRHTGELFF.

The chain combines TRBV5-1 with TRBJ2-1; D call uncertain. This CDR3 has 16 residues. CDR1 is SGHRS and CDR2 is YFSETQ in the germline V gene. V lost 2 bases to trimming and J lost 0 bases, with 12 bases between them. The CDR3 region has the DNA TGCGCCAGCAGCTTTGATCCCAACAGCTCCTACAATGAGCAGTTCTTC. Protein: CASSFDPNSSYNEQFF.

As to this clonotype: One end of the junction does not line up with germline, which may come from a read error. The chain links TRBV7-8 to TRBJ1-1, with TRBD1 identical over 8 bases. The CDR3 is 16 amino acids. Germline CDR1 is SGHVS and CDR2 is FQNEAQ. The CDR3 DNA is TGTGCCAGCAGCTTACGGACAGGGTATGGGAACGCTGAAGCTTTCTTT. Translated, it gives CASSLRTGYGNAEAFF.

This clonotype was seen a single time. The chain carries TRBV7-2 and TRBJ1-2, with D perhaps TRBD1 (5 bases). The germline gives CDR1 SGHTA, CDR2 FQGNSA. The CDR3 spans 14 residues. V dropped 7 bases and J dropped 3 bases, with 15 bases sitting between them. CDR3 sequence: CASTGDRADYGYTF. For the CDR3, the DNA is TGTGCCAGCACCGGCGACAGAGCGGACTATGGCTACACCTTC. Together with reference TRBV7-2 and TRBJ1-2, the CDR3 gives the full variable domain: GAGVSQSPSNKVTEKGKDVELRCDPISGHTALYWYRQSLGQGLEFLIYFQGNSAPDKSGLPSDRFSAERTGGSVSTLTIQRTQQEDSAVYLCASTGDRADYGYTFGSGTRLTVV.

This chain joins TRBV20-1 and TRBJ1-1; maybe TRBD1 (6 bases). Per the germline V gene, CDR1 is DFQATT and CDR2 is SNEGSKA (reference sequence). Trimming removed 6 bases at V and 0 bases at J, with 17 bases between. The CDR3 spans 15 residues. CDR3 nucleotide sequence: TGCAGTGCAAAGCCCGGGGGCCGCATGAACACTGAAGCTTTCTTT. As protein: CSAKPGGRMNTEAFF.

V gene TRBV6-6 combines with J gene TRBJ1-4; D unclear. Per germline, CDR1 MNHNY and CDR2 SVGAGI (reference sequence). This CDR3 is built from 13 residues. The V end lost 4 bases, the J end lost 7 bases, and 10 bases lay between the germline ends. The CDR3 DNA sequence: TGTGCCAGCAGTTTCGGACGGGCTGAAAAACTGTTTTTT. The encoded protein is CASSFGRAEKLFF.

There are many counts of this clonotype. For the CDR3, the DNA is TGTGCCAGCGGACGGAGCTCCTACGAGCAGTACGTC. Amino acids: CASGRSSYEQYV. The chain carries TRBV6-2 or TRBV6-3 and TRBJ2-7; no definite D call. Germline V CDR1 and CDR2: MNHEY, SVGEGT. V lost 8 bases, J lost 0 bases, and 8 bases lay in between. The CDR3 has 12 amino acids.

V is TRBV3-1 and J is TRBJ2-3, with D maybe TRBD1 (5 bases). The CDR3 totals 15 residues. V was shortened by 1 base and J by 3 bases, with 11 bases between the two germline ends. CDR1 is LGHDT, CDR2 YNNKEL, per germline (reference sequence). The CDR3 region is CASSQVDSTTDTQYF. CDR3 DNA sequence: TGTGCCAGCAGCCAAGTAGACAGTACTACAGATACGCAGTATTTT.

V is TRBV30 and J is TRBJ2-1, with TRBD2 as a possible D gene (5 bases). V dropped 3 bases and J dropped 0 bases, with 12 bases sitting between them. CDR3 length: 15 amino acids. In germline, CDR1 is GTSNPN, CDR2 SVGIG (reference sequence). The CDR3 coding sequence is TGTGCCTGGAGCCGTAGCGTTGGCTCCTACAATGAGCAGTTCTTC. It codes for CAWSRSVGSYNEQFF.

There are a few counts of this clonotype. The rearrangement uses TRBV29-1 and TRBJ1-2; D not certain. The CDR3 loop spans 13 amino acids. The ends were cut back, 5 bases at V and 3 bases at J, with 13 bases in the middle. Germline V lookup: CDR1 SQVTM, CDR2 ANQGSEA. This CDR3 is CSVRNGMHYGYTF. The CDR3 nucleotides are TGCAGCGTTCGTAACGGGATGCACTATGGCTACACCTTC.